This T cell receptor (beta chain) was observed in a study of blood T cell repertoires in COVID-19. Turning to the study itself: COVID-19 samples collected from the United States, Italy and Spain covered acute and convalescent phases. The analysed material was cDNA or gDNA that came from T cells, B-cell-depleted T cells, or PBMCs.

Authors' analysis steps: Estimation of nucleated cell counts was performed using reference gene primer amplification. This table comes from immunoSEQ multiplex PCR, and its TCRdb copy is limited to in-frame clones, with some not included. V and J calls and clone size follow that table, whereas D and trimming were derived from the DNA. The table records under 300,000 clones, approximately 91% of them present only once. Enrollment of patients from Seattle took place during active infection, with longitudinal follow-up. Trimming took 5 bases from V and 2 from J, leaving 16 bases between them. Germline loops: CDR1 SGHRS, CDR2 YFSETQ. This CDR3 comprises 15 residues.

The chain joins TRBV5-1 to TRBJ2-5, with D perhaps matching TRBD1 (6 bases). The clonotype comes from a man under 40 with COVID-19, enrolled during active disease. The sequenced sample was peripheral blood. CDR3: CASRLTGLGQETQYF. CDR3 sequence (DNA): TGCGCCAGCAGGCTTACAGGGCTTGGGCAAGAGACCCAGTACTTC. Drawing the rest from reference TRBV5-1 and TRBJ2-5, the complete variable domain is KAGVTQTPRYLIKTRGQQVTLSCSPISGHRSVSWYQQTPGQGLQFLFEYFSETQRNKGNFPGRFSGRQFSNSRSEMNVSTLELGDSALYLCASRLTGLGQETQYFGPGTRLLVL.